This T cell receptor (beta chain) comes out of a study of PD-1 blockade in mismatch repair-deficient tumors. Only in-frame clones appear in the TCRdb table, and some are missing; sequencing was by immunoSEQ multiplex PCR. The sample shows some 110,000 clones, 60% to 85% of them seen only once. As for this clone: Its antigen is undetermined.

General study results and limits: After pembrolizumab, tumor-resident clones rose rapidly, then generally contracted before radiologic responses.

Germline assignment: CDR1 SGHAT and CDR2 FQNNGV. The CDR3 has 14 amino acids. With 5 bases removed from V and 4 bases from J, the gap between germline ends came to 14 bases. The clonotype was recovered from an adult with mismatch repair-deficient cancer. The specimen comprised peripheral blood, sampled approximately 14 months after starting pembrolizumab. V gene TRBV11-2 combines with J gene TRBJ1-2, with D uncertain. Written as DNA, the CDR3 is TGTGCCAGCAGCGCAAACTTGGGGAGCTATGGCTACACCTTC. It is translated as CASSANLGSYGYTF.